This TCR beta chain was sequenced during a study of blood T cell repertoires in COVID-19. The protocol was immunoSEQ multiplex PCR, while the TCRdb copy is restricted to in-frame clones and leaves out a portion. The repertoire holds under 450,000 clones, around 83% seen once, with approximately 5.4% in the top ten. Germline V gene lookup returns CDR1 MNHEY and CDR2 SMNVEV (reference sequence). CDR3 length equals 17 residues. With 3 bases removed from V and 0 bases from J, the gap between germline ends came to 15 bases. Material for sequencing was PBMCs or T cells enriched from blood (not recorded which). This TCR was recovered from a woman between 45 and 60 years old who had recovered from COVID-19. The genes are TRBV27 and TRBJ1-5, with D possibly TRBD1 on 5 matching bases. CDR3: CASSFVGGKYSNQPQHF. CDR3 in DNA: TGTGCCAGCAGTTTCGTCGGGGGAAAATATAGCAATCAGCCCCAGCATTTT.